This T cell receptor beta chain is from a study of T cells in Graves' hyperthyroidism and ophthalmopathy (dated by TCRdb to between 2019 and 2020). As for the study more broadly: Peripheral blood was collected at initial diagnosis, before any treatment. According to the paper, TCR Vbeta CDR3 sequencing was carried out on 135 peripheral blood samples, which came from about 45 ophthalmopathy, under 80 hyperthyroidism and approximately 17 progressor patients. An independent validation cohort of about 19 hyperthyroidism patients and about 15 patients who later progressed to ophthalmopathy tested prospective prediction of ophthalmopathy. The roughly 94 discovery patients were randomly split 7:3 into training and test sets. After blood sampling, hyperthyroidism patients were treated with methimazole at a starting dose of 30 mg daily, and ophthalmopathy patients were treated with high-dose intravenous methylprednisolone. To identify TCR V-J signatures that set the groups apart, the researchers used a discovery cohort of 100 patients, made up of 40 to 45 with Graves' ophthalmopathy and approximately 57 with stable Graves' hyperthyroidism. In addition, the study compared T-cell repertoires in thyroid tissue and in blood from about 6 Graves' hyperthyroidism patients. Study-wide conclusions, independent of this receptor: In cross-validation, a model built on a 13 V-J signature told ophthalmopathy apart from stable hyperthyroidism with 85% to 90% sensitivity and roughly 81% specificity, and in testing the same model reached 80%/75%. During validation, the model predicted progression to ophthalmopathy a median of about 5.9 months ahead of onset, with approximately 70% sensitivity and roughly 72% specificity. No statistical method was used to set the sample size in advance, and investigators knew the group allocation. Blood samples also contained most of the expanded thyroid clonotypes (frequency above 0.001), which suggests that blood repertoires may reflect thyroid immune responses.

In the ophthalmopathy patients, disease was moderately to severely active, with a Clinical Activity Score of 3 or more, a NOSPECS grade of 4 or more, and a duration of less than 3 months. Any patient with an uncontrolled infection, another autoimmune disease, pregnancy or lactation was excluded. Diagnoses were established on the basis of clinical symptoms, serum thyroxine and TRAb, thyroid ultrasound, and orbital computed tomography. Ficoll-Paque density gradient centrifugation was used to isolate PBMCs from around 10 ml of fresh peripheral blood. Total RNA was extracted using Trizol reagent, and RNA quality was assessed on an Agilent 2100 Bioanalyzer. From cysteine to phenylalanine, the CDR3 is 14 amino acids long. Only the CDR3 part of the read is kept: 42 bases, read in frame from the first base. Deletion took 4 bases off V and 2 bases off J, with a span of 11 bases between the germline ends. Based on the germline V gene (reference sequence), the CDR1 and CDR2 sequences are MNHEY and SMNVEV.

This clonotype was seen more than once but under ten times. Its recognized antigen is unknown. Just one base apart from a much larger clone, this may be a read error. Amplification of TCR beta CDR3 regions was carried out from RNA transcripts. A first-round RT-PCR of the TCR CDR3 used the HTBI primer set with the Qiagen OneStep RT-PCR kit. A second multiplex PCR round built the libraries, followed by size selection and purification. Paired-end sequencing of the libraries was performed with 100 bp reads on an Illumina HiSeq2000. The authors' analysis ran thus. SOAPnuke was used to process the raw data, throwing out any read that contained adapters or uncalled bases, had a mean Phred below 15, or lacked an exact constant-primer or identifier match. COPE v1.2.5 was used to merge high-quality paired reads, and clonotypes were defined as unique nucleotide sequences. MiTCR v1.1 was used to align the clonotypes against IMGT TRBV, TRBD and TRBJ reference segments. Analysis was restricted to V-J combinations with a frequency above 0.0001, which covered roughly 99% of repertoires. The TCS score was defined as the ratio of F50 (clonal expansion) to E x V (chaos), calculated using BLOSUM62-based TCRdist between CDR3 peptides within each V-J. Welch's t-statistics and random forest reduced 500 to 550 V-J features to fewer than 15, which were used in a naive Bayes classifier (R e1071). In TCRdb, the public reads were trimmed at Q25 with fastp and aligned with MiXCR, with productive beta chains retained. Each CDR3 protein gets just one entry, which takes the most common genes and DNA from the rows behind it. The V and J calls and clone size are TCRdb's, not the authors'. This sample has 500,000 to 650,000 distinct CDR3 sequences in its table, and roughly 15% of those were observed once. Of the sample, around 13% falls within the top ten clones.

The clonotype originates from a woman between 45 and 60 years old with Graves' ophthalmopathy. The source material was blood. The rearrangement joined TRBV27 to TRBJ1-2; the D gene cannot be resolved reliably. The sequenced DNA is TGTGCCAGCAGTTACCACCGCAGAAACTATGGCTACACCTTC. It specifies CASSYHRRNYGYTF.